This T cell receptor (beta chain) was retrieved from a study of CD8 T cells in Susac syndrome (dated by TCRdb to about 2019). About the full investigation: The study used repertoire sequencing to test whether antigen drove CD8+ T cell activation and differentiation in Susac syndrome. The study compared CD8+ T cell repertoire clonality among over ten healthy donors, 14 Susac syndrome patients and about 16 multiple sclerosis patients.

RNA was extracted using the RNeasy kit, and 0.5 to 1 microgram was reverse transcribed with random hexamers. The immunoSEQ multiplex PCR assay, covering 54 Vbeta and 13 Jbeta segments, was used to amplify TCR beta CDR3 regions. To correct PCR amplification bias, a synthetic template baseline was used for both primer optimization and computational correction. The study's own analysis went as follows. Reads were annotated to V, D and J genes per IMGT and analyzed with immunoSEQ Analyzer, keeping only productive sequences. To calculate clonality, Shannon entropy was normalized by log2 of the number of productive unique sequences and then subtracted from one. Public and private clones were assessed among the 100 most prevalent clones of each patient and control. A clone was defined as Susac-specific if it was absent from the healthy and MS cohorts, from roughly 1,000 published viral clones and from other ImmuneACCESS disease sequences. TCRdb ran its own pipeline on the public reads, namely fastp trimming at Q25 and MiXCR clone calling, and kept in-frame beta chains. Identical CDR3 protein sequences are pooled into one entry, listed with their most common genes and DNA. These V and J calls derive from TCRdb rather than the authors' analysis. Here the sample has about 300,000 distinct CDR3 sequences; 85% occur a single time. Around 0.22% of the sample is taken by the ten largest.

Overall results and qualifications from the work: The number of individuals in the TCR sequencing and HLA analysis was recognized as being relatively small.

Peripheral blood CD8+ and CD4+ T cells from healthy donors, Susac syndrome patients and multiple sclerosis patients were profiled using high-throughput TCR beta sequencing. The multiple sclerosis controls were treatment-naive patients who had stable or active relapsing-remitting disease and met the revised McDonald criteria. Bulk CD8+ and CD4+ T cells were purified by magnetic negative isolation, whereas CD8+ TEMRA cells were enriched by FACS. Blood was collected in EDTA tubes and processed within 24 hours, with PBMCs isolated through density gradient centrifugation. PBMCs intended for TCR sequencing were frozen in liquid nitrogen and were later thawed in a 37 degrees C water bath. A purity of at least 90% was achieved for sorted or isolated CD4+, CD8+ and CD8+ TEMRA cells. Remarks on this clonotype: Its recognized antigen is unknown. Base qualities are not at hand, and no much larger clone is one base apart.

The CDR3 contains 12 residues, cysteine and phenylalanine counted. The DNA shown is the 36-base CDR3, in frame from base 1. Reading the germline V gene gives CDR1 SNHLY and CDR2 FYNNEI. V is clipped by 4 bases and J by 4 bases, and the sequence between their germline boundaries is 8 bases long. This TCR derives from a human donor with multiple sclerosis. The sequenced sample was CD8+ T cells from PBMCs. The chain was built from TRBV2 and TRBJ2-7; no confident D gene assignment can be made. The CDR3 region has the sequence CASSAAAYEQYF. The nucleotide sequence is TGTGCCAGCAGTGCGGCGGCGTACGAGCAGTACTTC.